This T cell receptor beta chain appears in the sequencing data of a study of T cell responses to AZD1222 COVID-19 vaccine. The wider study: Both about-4-week and about-12-week second-dose recipients were combined. General study findings and limits: Distributed over spike, vaccine-associated CD4 TCRs predominated at 160-218 and 743-854. Most donors were white British and more were female, and clonal diversity was possibly underestimated.

A word on this clone: The antigen is undetermined.

This CDR3 has 14 residues. Trimming cost V 4 bases and J 5 bases; bases outside gene matches: 5. Germline V lookup: CDR1 KGHSH, CDR2 LQKENI. Some clones are missing from TCRdb's copy, which holds only in-frame ones; the method was immunoSEQ multiplex PCR. In the table there are 150,000 to 200,000 clones, 87% of which are singletons. The V gene is TRBV18, the J gene TRBJ2-7; 10 bases map to TRBD1. The TCR sequence derives from an adult in good health. The specimen comprised peripheral blood, sampled on day 0 of AZD1222 vaccination. The CDR3 sequence: CASSRTGTGDEQYF. The CDR3 DNA reads TGTGCCAGCTCACGAACCGGGACAGGGGACGAGCAGTACTTC.